This T cell receptor (beta chain) was captured in a study of early T cells in non-severe SARS-CoV-2 infection. Trimming removed 3 bases from V and 5 bases from J, with 7 bases in between. The germline V gene has CDR1 SQVTM and CDR2 ANQGSEA. The CDR3 covers 11 residues. Individual cDNA molecules received unique molecular identifiers. TCRdb reanalysed the 5' RACE reads using MiXCR and keeps one entry per CDR3 protein. The sample holds approximately 67,000 distinct CDR3 sequences, roughly 9.1% seen once. By share, this clonotype ranks as medium-sized. Sequenced material: whole blood. The V gene is TRBV29-1, the J gene TRBJ1-1; D remains unclear. The sequence was collected from an adult who was a healthcare worker with PCR-confirmed SARS-CoV-2 infection or an uninfected control (not recorded which). The CDR3 reads CSVDRGTEAFF. The CDR3 nucleotides read TGCAGCGTTGACCGAGGGACTGAAGCTTTCTTT. The full variable domain, completed using reference TRBV29-1 and TRBJ1-1, is SAVISQKPSRDICQRGTSLTIQCQVDSQVTMMFWYRQQPGQSLTLIATANQGSEATYESGFVIDKFPISRPNLTFSTLTVSNMSPEDSSIYLCSVDRGTEAFFGQGTRLTVV.